The source of this T cell receptor (beta chain) is a study of blood T cell repertoires in COVID-19. Clones were read by immunoSEQ multiplex PCR, and TCRdb kept only the in-frame ones, dropping some. The data hold about 200,000 clones, with around 81% observed a single time. The CDR3 is made up of 12 amino acids. The V end was cut by 3 bases, the J end by 7 bases, with 6 bases between. The germline CDR1 and CDR2 sequences are LGHDT and YNNKEL (reference sequence). The chain couples TRBV3-1 (or the pseudogene TRBV3-2) to TRBJ2-2; tentative D call: TRBD2 (5 bases). This clonotype originated in a man aged 40-49 years who had recovered from COVID-19. Sequences were obtained from PBMCs or T cells enriched from blood (not recorded which). The CDR3 region is CASSQGSGELFF. DNA for the CDR3: TGTGCCAGCAGCCAGGGGAGCGGGGAGCTGTTTTTT.